This T cell receptor beta chain was retrieved from a study of monozygotic twins with inflammatory bowel disease. The CDR3 loop spans 12 amino acids. Per the germline V gene, CDR1 is MNHEY and CDR2 is SMNVEV (reference sequence). After re-calling the 5' RACE reads, TCRdb lists one entry per CDR3 protein, DNA absent. Across approximately 390,000 distinct CDR3 sequences, the top ten clones capture 2% to 2.5% of the sample. This clonotype was sampled from a human donor with ulcerative colitis or Crohn's disease, or a healthy co-twin of an affected twin (not recorded which). The chain carries TRBV27 and TRBJ1-2; absent DNA, TCRdb's TRBD1 call cannot be checked. The specimen sequenced was blood. The CDR3 is CASRQGARGYTF.